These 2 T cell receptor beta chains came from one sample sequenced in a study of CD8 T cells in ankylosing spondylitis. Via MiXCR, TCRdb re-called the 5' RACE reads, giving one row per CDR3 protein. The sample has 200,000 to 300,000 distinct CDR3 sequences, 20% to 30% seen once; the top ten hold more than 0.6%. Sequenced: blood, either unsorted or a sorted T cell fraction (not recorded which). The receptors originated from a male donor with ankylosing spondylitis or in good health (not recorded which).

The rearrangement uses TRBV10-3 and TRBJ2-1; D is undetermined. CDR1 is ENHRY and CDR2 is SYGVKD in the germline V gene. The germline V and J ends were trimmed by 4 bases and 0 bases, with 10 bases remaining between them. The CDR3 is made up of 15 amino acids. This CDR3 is CAISVQGSSYNEQFF. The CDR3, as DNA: TGTGCCATCAGTGTGCAAGGCAGCTCCTACAATGAGCAGTTCTTC.

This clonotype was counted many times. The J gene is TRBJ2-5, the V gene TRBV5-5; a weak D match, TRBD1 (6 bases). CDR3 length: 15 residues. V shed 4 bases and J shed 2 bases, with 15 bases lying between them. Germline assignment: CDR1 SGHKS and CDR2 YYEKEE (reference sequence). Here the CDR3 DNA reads TGTGCCAGCAGCCGACCCCAGGGGCTTCAAGAGACCCAGTACTTC. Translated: CASSRPQGLQETQYF.